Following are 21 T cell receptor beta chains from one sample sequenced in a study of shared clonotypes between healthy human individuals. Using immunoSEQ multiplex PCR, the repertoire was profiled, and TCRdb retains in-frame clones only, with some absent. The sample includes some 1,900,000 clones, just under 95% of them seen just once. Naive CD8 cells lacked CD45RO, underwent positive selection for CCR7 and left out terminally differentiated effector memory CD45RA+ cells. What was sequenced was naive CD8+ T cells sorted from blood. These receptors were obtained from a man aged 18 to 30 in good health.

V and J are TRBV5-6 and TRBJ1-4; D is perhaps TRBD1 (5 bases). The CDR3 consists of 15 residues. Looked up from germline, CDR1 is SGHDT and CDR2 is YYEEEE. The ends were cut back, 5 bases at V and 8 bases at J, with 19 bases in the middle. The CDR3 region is CASSYGTAEIEKLFF. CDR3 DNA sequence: TGTGCCAGCAGTTACGGGACGGCCGAAATAGAAAAACTGTTTTTT.

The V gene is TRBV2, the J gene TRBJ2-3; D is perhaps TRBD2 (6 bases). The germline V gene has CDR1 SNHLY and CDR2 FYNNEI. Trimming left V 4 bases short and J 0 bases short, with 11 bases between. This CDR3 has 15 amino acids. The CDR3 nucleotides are TGTGCCAGCAGTGGGCGGGGTAAAAGCACAGATACGCAGTATTTT. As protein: CASSGRGKSTDTQYF.

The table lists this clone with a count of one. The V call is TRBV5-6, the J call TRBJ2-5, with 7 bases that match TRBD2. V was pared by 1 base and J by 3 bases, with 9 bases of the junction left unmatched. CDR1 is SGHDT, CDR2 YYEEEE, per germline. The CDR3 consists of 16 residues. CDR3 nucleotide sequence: TGTGCCAGCAGCTTGCGGCTTTCAGCGGGGAAAGAGACCCAGTACTTC. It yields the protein CASSLRLSAGKETQYF.

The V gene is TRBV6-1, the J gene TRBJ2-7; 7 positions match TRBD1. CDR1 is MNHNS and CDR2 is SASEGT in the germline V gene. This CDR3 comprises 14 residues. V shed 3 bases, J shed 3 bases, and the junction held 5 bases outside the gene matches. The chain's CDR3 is CASSEGQRGYEQYF. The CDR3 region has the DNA TGTGCCAGCAGTGAGGGACAGAGGGGCTACGAGCAGTACTTC.

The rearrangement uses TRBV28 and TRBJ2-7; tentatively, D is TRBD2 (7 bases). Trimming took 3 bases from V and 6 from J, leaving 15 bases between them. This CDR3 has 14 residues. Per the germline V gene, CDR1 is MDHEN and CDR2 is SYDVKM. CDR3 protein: CASSLGGGFSEQYF. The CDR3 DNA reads TGTGCCAGCAGTTTGGGGGGGGGCTTCTCCGAGCAGTACTTC.

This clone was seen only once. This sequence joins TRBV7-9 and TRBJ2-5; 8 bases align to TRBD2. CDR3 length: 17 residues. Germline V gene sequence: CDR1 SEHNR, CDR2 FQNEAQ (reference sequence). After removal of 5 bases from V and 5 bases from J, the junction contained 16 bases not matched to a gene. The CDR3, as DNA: TGTGCCAGCAGCCTTGCTAGCGGGTACAACGGGAGGGAGACCCAGTACTTC. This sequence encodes CASSLASGYNGRETQYF.

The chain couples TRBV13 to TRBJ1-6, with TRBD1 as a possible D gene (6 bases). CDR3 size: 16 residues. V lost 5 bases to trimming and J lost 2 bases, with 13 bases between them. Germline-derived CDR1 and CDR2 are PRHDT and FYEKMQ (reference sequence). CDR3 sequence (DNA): TGTGCCAGCAGCGCCACAGGGACCACCTATAATTCACCCCTCCACTTT. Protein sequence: CASSATGTTYNSPLHF.

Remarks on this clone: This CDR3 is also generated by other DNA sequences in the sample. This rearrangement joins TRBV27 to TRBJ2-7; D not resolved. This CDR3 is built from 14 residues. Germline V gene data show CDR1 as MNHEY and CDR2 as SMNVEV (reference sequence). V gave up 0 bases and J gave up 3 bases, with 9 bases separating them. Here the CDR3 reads CASSLSPGSYEQYF. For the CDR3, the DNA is TGTGCCAGCAGTTTATCGCCGGGCAGCTACGAGCAGTACTTC.

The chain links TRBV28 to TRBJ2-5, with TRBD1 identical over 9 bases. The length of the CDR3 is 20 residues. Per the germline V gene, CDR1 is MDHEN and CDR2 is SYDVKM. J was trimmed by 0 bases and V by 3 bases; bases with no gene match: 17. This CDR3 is CASSFTGRTGVGNDQETQYF. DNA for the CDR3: TGTGCCAGCAGTTTTACCGGCAGGACAGGGGTTGGTAACGACCAAGAGACCCAGTACTTC.

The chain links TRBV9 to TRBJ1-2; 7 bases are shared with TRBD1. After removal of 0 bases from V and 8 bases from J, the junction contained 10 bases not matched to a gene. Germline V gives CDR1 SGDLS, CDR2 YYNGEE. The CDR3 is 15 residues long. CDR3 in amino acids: CASSVVEGAEEGYTF. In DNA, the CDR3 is TGTGCCAGCAGCGTAGTCGAGGGGGCTGAGGAAGGCTACACCTTC.

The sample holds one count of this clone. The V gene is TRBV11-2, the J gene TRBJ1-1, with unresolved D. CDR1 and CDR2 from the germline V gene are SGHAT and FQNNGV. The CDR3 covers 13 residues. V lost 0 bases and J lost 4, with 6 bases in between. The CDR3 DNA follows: TGTGCCAGCAGCTTAGAGCAGAGCACTGAAGCTTTCTTT. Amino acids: CASSLEQSTEAFF. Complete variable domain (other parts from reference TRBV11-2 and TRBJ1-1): EAGVAQSPRYKIIEKRQSVAFWCNPISGHATLYWYQQILGQGPKLLIQFQNNGVVDDSQLPKDRFSAERLKGVDSTLKIQPAKLEDSAVYLCASSLEQSTEAFFGQGTRLTVV.

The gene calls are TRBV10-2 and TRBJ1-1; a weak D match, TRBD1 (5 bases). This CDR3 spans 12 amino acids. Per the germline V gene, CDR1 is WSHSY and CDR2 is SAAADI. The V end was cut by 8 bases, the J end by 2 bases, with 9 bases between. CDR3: CASYGGNTEAFF. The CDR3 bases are TGCGCCAGCTACGGGGGAAACACTGAAGCTTTCTTT.

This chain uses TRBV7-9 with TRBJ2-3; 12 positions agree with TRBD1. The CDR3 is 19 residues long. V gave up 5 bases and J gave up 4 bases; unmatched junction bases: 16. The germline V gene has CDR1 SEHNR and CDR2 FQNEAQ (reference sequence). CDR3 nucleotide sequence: TGTGCCAGCAGCCCCTCGCCGGGACAGGGGGCGTTAGGTGCAGATACGCAGTATTTT. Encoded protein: CASSPSPGQGALGADTQYF. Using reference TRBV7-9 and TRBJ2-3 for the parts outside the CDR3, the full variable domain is DTGVSQNPRHKITKRGQNVTFRCDPISEHNRLYWYRQTLGQGPEFLTYFQNEAQLEKSRLLSDRFSAERPKGSFSTLEIQRTEQGDSAMYLCASSPSPGQGALGADTQYFGPGTRLTVL.

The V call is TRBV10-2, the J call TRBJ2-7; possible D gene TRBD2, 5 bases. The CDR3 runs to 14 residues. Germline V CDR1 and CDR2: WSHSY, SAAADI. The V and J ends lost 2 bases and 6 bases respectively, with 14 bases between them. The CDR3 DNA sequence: TGCGCCAGCAGTGAGGGGGTGGAGGCCGCCGAGCAGTACTTC. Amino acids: CASSEGVEAAEQYF.

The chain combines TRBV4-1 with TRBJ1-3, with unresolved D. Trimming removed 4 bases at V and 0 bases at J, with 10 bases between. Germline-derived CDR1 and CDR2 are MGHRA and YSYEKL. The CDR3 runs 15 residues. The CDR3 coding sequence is TGCGCCAGCAGCCTCGGTTGGAGCTCTGGAAACACCATATATTTT. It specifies CASSLGWSSGNTIYF.

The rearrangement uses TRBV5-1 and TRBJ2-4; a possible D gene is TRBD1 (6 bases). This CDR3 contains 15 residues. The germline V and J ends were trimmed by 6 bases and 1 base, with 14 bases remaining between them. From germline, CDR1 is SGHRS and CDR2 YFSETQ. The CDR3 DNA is TGCGCCAGCACCACAGGGTTCGGGGCCAAAAACATTCAGTACTTC. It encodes CASTTGFGAKNIQYF.

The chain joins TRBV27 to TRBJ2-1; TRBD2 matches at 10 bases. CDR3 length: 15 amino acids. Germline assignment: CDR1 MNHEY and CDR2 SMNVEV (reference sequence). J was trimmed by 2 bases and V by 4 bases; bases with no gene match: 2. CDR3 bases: TGTGCCAGCAGTTCAAGCGGGGGGGCCTACAATGAGCAGTTCTTC. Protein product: CASSSSGGAYNEQFF.

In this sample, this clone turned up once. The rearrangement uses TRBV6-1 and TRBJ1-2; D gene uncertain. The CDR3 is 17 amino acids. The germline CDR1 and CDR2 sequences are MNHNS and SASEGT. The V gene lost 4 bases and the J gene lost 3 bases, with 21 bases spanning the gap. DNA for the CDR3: TGTGCCAGCAGTGCTGAACCCCGACGTATTGGGGACTATGGCTACACCTTC. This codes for CASSAEPRRIGDYGYTF.

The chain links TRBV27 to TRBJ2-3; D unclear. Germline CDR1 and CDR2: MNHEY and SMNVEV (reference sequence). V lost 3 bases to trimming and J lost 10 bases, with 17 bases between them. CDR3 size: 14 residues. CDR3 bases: TGTGCCAGCAGTTTCGTGGGATCGAAGTCTCCGCAGTATTTT. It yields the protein CASSFVGSKSPQYF.

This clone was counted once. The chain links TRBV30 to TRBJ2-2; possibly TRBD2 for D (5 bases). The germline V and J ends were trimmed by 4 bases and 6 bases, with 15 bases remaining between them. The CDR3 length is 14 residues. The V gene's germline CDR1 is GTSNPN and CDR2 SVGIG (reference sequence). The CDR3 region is CAWTKGALAGELFF. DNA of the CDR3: TGTGCCTGGACGAAGGGAGCCCTCGCCGGGGAGCTGTTTTTT.

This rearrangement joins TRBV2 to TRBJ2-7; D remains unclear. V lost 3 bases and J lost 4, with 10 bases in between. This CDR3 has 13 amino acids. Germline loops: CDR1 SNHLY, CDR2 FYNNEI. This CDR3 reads CASSETERYEQYF. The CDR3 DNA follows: TGTGCCAGCAGTGAGACCGAACGGTACGAGCAGTACTTC.